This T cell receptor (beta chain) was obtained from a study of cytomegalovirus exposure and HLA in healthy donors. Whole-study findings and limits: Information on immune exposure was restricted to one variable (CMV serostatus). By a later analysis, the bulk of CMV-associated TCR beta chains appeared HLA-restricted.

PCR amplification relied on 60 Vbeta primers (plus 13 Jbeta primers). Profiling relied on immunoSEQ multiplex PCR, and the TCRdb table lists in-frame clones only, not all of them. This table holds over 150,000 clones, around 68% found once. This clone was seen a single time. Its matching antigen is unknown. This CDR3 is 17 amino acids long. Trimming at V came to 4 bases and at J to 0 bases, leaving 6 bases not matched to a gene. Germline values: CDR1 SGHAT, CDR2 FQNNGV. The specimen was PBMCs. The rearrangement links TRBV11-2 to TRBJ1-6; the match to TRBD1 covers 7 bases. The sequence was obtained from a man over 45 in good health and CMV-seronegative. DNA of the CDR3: TGTGCCAGCAGCTCCTACAGGGGAGGCTCCTATAATTCACCCCTCCACTTT. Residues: CASSSYRGGSYNSPLHF.